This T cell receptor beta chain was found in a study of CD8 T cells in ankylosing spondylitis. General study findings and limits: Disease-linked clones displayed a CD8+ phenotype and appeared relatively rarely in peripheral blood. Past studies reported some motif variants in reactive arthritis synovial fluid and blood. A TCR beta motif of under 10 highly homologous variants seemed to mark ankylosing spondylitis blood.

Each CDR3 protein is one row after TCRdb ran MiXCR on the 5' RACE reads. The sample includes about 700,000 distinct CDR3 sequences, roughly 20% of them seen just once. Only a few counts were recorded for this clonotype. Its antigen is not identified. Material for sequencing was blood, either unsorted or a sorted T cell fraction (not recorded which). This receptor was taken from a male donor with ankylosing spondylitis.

In nucleotides, the CDR3 is TGTGCCAGCAGCCAAAGGGAGTGGGATGAGCAGTTCTTC. Amino acid sequence: CASSQREWDEQFF. The gene calls are TRBV27 and TRBJ2-1; D is possibly TRBD2 (5 bases). V lost 6 bases and J 8 bases, leaving 14 bases between the germline ends. Germline CDR1 reads MNHEY; CDR2 reads SMNVEV (reference sequence). CDR3 length equals 13 residues.